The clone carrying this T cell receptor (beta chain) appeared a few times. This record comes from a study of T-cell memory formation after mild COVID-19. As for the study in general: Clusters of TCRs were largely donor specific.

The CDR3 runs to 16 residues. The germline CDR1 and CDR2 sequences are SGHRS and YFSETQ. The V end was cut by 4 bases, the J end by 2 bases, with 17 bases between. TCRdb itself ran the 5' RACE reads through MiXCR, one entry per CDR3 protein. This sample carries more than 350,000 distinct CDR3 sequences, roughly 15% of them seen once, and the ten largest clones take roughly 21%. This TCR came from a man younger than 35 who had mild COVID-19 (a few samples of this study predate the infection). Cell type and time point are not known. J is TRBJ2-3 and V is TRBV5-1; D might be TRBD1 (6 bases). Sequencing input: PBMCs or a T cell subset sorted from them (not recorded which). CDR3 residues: CASSVNPGQITDTQYF. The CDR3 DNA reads TGCGCCAGCAGCGTGAATCCGGGACAAATCACAGATACGCAGTATTTT.